This TCR beta chain was sequenced for a study of shared clonotypes between healthy human individuals. Study results and limitations: Investigators expected sequencing depth to affect clonotype sharing among donors.

Data came from immunoSEQ multiplex PCR; TCRdb stores just in-frame clones and leaves some out. The sample shows 2 million to 3 million clones, 93% of them seen only once. In regard to this clone: Its antigen is as yet unknown.

Recent vaccinations or acute infections were absent in the healthy HIV-negative adult donors. Investigators divided CD4+ cells into CD45RA+ naive and CD45RA-negative memory subsets. The sequenced sample consisted of naive CD4+ T cells from PBMCs. Subset meaning: CD45RA+ positively selected. This receptor was obtained from a man between 18 and 35 years old in good health. Some clones in this sample may be carry-over from other donors' samples.

DNA of the CDR3: TGTGCCAGCAGCCCGGGACTAGCGGGAGGACTTTACAATGAGCAGTTCTTC. This codes for CASSPGLAGGLYNEQFF. This chain connects TRBV7-9 to TRBJ2-1; TRBD2 agrees at 15 bases. The V gene's germline CDR1 is SEHNR and CDR2 FQNEAQ (reference sequence). There are 17 residues in the CDR3. With 5 bases clipped from V and 4 bases from J, the junction kept 6 bases outside the gene matches.